Detailed here is one TCR beta chain. What it recognizes is unknown. Just one base apart from a much larger clone, this may be a read error. The record originates from a study of neurological immune-mediated disorders. V was pared by 0 bases and J by 3 bases, with 20 bases between. This CDR3 is built from 18 residues. Germline V lookup: CDR1 MNHNY, CDR2 SVGAGI (reference sequence). Study-wide results and caveats: The greatest TCR clonal expansion occurred in HTLV-1-associated myelopathy and the least in multiple sclerosis, which fell below healthy controls.

The cDNA was generated by 5'RACE with 10-nucleotide random UMIs. TCRdb re-analysed the 5' RACE reads in MiXCR, keeping a single row per CDR3 protein. This table holds about 77,000 distinct CDR3 sequences, about 9% found once. Sequenced sample: PBMCs. The sequence derives from a man between 45 and 60 years old in good health. V usage is TRBV6-6 and J usage is TRBJ1-1; D possibly corresponds to TRBD1 (5 bases). Here the CDR3 reads CASSYSIGGEYGDTEAFF. Here the CDR3 DNA reads TGTGCCAGCAGTTACTCGATTGGGGGGGAATATGGGGACACTGAAGCTTTCTTT.